These T cell receptor beta chains were read from a single sample in a study of cytomegalovirus exposure and HLA in healthy donors. TCRdb keeps only in-frame clones here, not all; method: immunoSEQ multiplex PCR. This specimen shows about 35,000 clones; the ten leading clones hold 3.5% to 5.5%. Sequenced sample: PBMCs. The receptors originated from a middle-aged woman in good health and CMV-seropositive. Each CDR3 is given with its conserved first and last residue. The D gene is left open where the match is weak. Size is omitted from some rows. Given values are once, few, many or a class for expanded clones.

CDR3nt: TGTGCCAGCAGCCACCCAGGCAGGGGGAGGACAGATACGCAGTATTTT; CDR3aa: CASSHPGRGRTDTQYF; v_gene: TRBV7-8; d_gene: .; abundance: .; j_gene: TRBJ2-3
CDR3nt: TGTGCCATCAGTGCTAGGGGCGCATTCGGGGAGCTGTTTTTT; CDR3aa: CAISARGAFGELFF; v_gene: TRBV10-3; d_gene: .; abundance: .; j_gene: TRBJ2-2
CDR3nt: TGTGCCAGCAGCTTTGACAGGGACGAGGGCTACACCTTC; CDR3aa: CASSFDRDEGYTF; v_gene: TRBV11-2; d_gene: TRBD1; abundance: .; j_gene: TRBJ1-2
CDR3nt: TGTGCCAGCAGCTTACCATGGGACAGCGACTATGGCTACACCTTC; CDR3aa: CASSLPWDSDYGYTF; v_gene: TRBV5-5; d_gene: TRBD1; abundance: .; j_gene: TRBJ1-2
CDR3nt: TGTGCCAGCAGTGAAGATAGGGGGATCGGTCAGCCCCAGCATTTT; CDR3aa: CASSEDRGIGQPQHF; v_gene: TRBV6-1; d_gene: .; abundance: .; j_gene: TRBJ1-5
CDR3nt: TGCGCCAGCAGGGCGGGACTAGCGTCCTACGAGCAGTACTTC; CDR3aa: CASRAGLASYEQYF; v_gene: TRBV10-2; d_gene: TRBD2; abundance: .; j_gene: TRBJ2-7
CDR3nt: TGTGCCAGCAGTTTCCTGACAGGGAGCGATCAGCCCCAGCATTTT; CDR3aa: CASSFLTGSDQPQHF; v_gene: TRBV27; d_gene: TRBD1; abundance: .; j_gene: TRBJ1-5
CDR3nt: TGTGCCAGCTCACCTGTAGCGGGAGCCAGTAACAATGAGCAGTTCTTC; CDR3aa: CASSPVAGASNNEQFF; v_gene: TRBV18; d_gene: TRBD2; abundance: .; j_gene: TRBJ2-1
CDR3nt: TGTGCCAGCAGTTACAATAGCAATCAGCCCCAGTATTTT; CDR3aa: CASSYNSNQPQYF; v_gene: TRBV6-5; d_gene: .; abundance: .; j_gene: TRBJ2-3
CDR3nt: TGTGCCAGCAGTTTGACAGGGTCCTACGAGCAGTACTTC; CDR3aa: CASSLTGSYEQYF; v_gene: TRBV27; d_gene: TRBD1; abundance: .; j_gene: TRBJ2-7
CDR3nt: TGTGCCAGCAGCGTAGTCAGGGTTGGCACTGAAGCTTTCTTT; CDR3aa: CASSVVRVGTEAFF; v_gene: TRBV9; d_gene: .; abundance: .; j_gene: TRBJ1-1
CDR3nt: TGTGCCAGCAGCACAATGCTTCTCGGGACAACTAATGAAAAACTGTTTTTT; CDR3aa: CASSTMLLGTTNEKLFF; v_gene: TRBV27; d_gene: .; abundance: .; j_gene: TRBJ1-4
CDR3nt: TGTGCCAGCAAATCGGAGGAGATCTACGAGCAGTACTTC; CDR3aa: CASKSEEIYEQYF; v_gene: TRBV11-2; d_gene: .; abundance: .; j_gene: TRBJ2-7
CDR3nt: TGTGCCAGCAGCCAAAACCCCGGGACAGAATTCAACAATGAGCAGTTCTTC; CDR3aa: CASSQNPGTEFNNEQFF; v_gene: TRBV13; d_gene: TRBD1; abundance: .; j_gene: TRBJ2-1
CDR3nt: TGTGCCTGGAGTCGGTACAATGAGCAGTTCTTC; CDR3aa: CAWSRYNEQFF; v_gene: TRBV30; d_gene: .; abundance: .; j_gene: TRBJ2-1
CDR3nt: TGCGCCAGCAGTGAGTCCCGCGGCCGAAACACTGAAGCTTTCTTT; CDR3aa: CASSESRGRNTEAFF; v_gene: TRBV10-2; d_gene: .; abundance: .; j_gene: TRBJ1-1
CDR3nt: TGTGCCAGCTCACCACCAGGACAGGGGAGCACTGAAGCTTTCTTT; CDR3aa: CASSPPGQGSTEAFF; v_gene: TRBV18; d_gene: TRBD1; abundance: .; j_gene: TRBJ1-1
CDR3nt: TGTGCCAGCAGGACAAACAATCAGCCCCAGCATTTT; CDR3aa: CASRTNNQPQHF; v_gene: TRBV6-5; d_gene: .; abundance: .; j_gene: TRBJ1-5
CDR3nt: TGTGCCTGGCATCCGGGACTAGGACCAAAAGAGACCCAGTACTTC; CDR3aa: CAWHPGLGPKETQYF; v_gene: TRBV30; d_gene: TRBD2; abundance: .; j_gene: TRBJ2-5
CDR3nt: TGTGCCAGCAGTACGGGACTTCCCTACAATGAGCAGTTCTTC; CDR3aa: CASSTGLPYNEQFF; v_gene: TRBV27; d_gene: .; abundance: .; j_gene: TRBJ2-1
CDR3nt: TGTGCCAGTAGTATAGATGGGGCTACCCTGAGTACCGGGGAGCTGTTTTTT; CDR3aa: CASSIDGATLSTGELFF; v_gene: TRBV19; d_gene: .; abundance: .; j_gene: TRBJ2-2
CDR3nt: TGCAGCGGGGGACTAGCGGGAGGGGATACGCAGTATTTT; CDR3aa: CSGGLAGGDTQYF; v_gene: TRBV29-1; d_gene: TRBD2; abundance: .; j_gene: TRBJ2-3
CDR3nt: TGTGCCAGCAGTTTATCAGGGACAGGGGGCATGAATACGCAGTATTTT; CDR3aa: CASSLSGTGGMNTQYF; v_gene: TRBV27; d_gene: TRBD1; abundance: .; j_gene: TRBJ2-3
CDR3nt: TGTGCCAGCAGTAAGGGGAGGGATGGGAAAACCTACGAGCAGTACTTC; CDR3aa: CASSKGRDGKTYEQYF; v_gene: TRBV27; d_gene: TRBD2; abundance: .; j_gene: TRBJ2-7
CDR3nt: TGTGCCAGCAGCTCGACAGGGCGGGATGAGCAGTTCTTC; CDR3aa: CASSSTGRDEQFF; v_gene: TRBV7-3; d_gene: TRBD1; abundance: .; j_gene: TRBJ2-1
CDR3nt: TGCGCCAGCAGCTTGGCGGGAGGTGACAATGAGCAGTTCTTC; CDR3aa: CASSLAGGDNEQFF; v_gene: TRBV5-1; d_gene: TRBD2; abundance: .; j_gene: TRBJ2-1
CDR3nt: TGTGCCAGCAGTTTCGGACAGTGGGCGTATGACTATGGCTACACCTTC; CDR3aa: CASSFGQWAYDYGYTF; v_gene: TRBV6-5; d_gene: .; abundance: .; j_gene: TRBJ1-2
CDR3nt: TGTGCCAGCAGCTCGGGACAGGGGACGACTCCGGGCACTGAAGCTTTCTTT; CDR3aa: CASSSGQGTTPGTEAFF; v_gene: TRBV7-9; d_gene: TRBD1; abundance: .; j_gene: TRBJ1-1
CDR3nt: TGCAGCGTTCGGCAGGGGGCAGGCTACGAGCAGTACTTC; CDR3aa: CSVRQGAGYEQYF; v_gene: TRBV29-1; d_gene: TRBD1; abundance: .; j_gene: TRBJ2-7
CDR3nt: TGTGCCAGCAGCCCGCGACAGGGGGCGCATGGAACCGGGGAGCTGTTTTTT; CDR3aa: CASSPRQGAHGTGELFF; v_gene: TRBV7-9; d_gene: TRBD1; abundance: .; j_gene: TRBJ2-2
CDR3nt: TGTGCCACCTGGGACTCCCTGGGCAATCAGCCCCAGCATTTT; CDR3aa: CATWDSLGNQPQHF; v_gene: TRBV19; d_gene: .; abundance: .; j_gene: TRBJ1-5
CDR3nt: TGTGCCAGCAGTTGGACAAAGGGGGCACTGCGGGGAGCTTTCTTT; CDR3aa: CASSWTKGALRGAFF; v_gene: TRBV27; d_gene: TRBD1; abundance: .; j_gene: TRBJ1-1
CDR3nt: TGTGCCAGCATTATGAGTAAACAGTCCTACGAGCAGTACTTC; CDR3aa: CASIMSKQSYEQYF; v_gene: TRBV27; d_gene: .; abundance: .; j_gene: TRBJ2-7
CDR3nt: TGCAGCGTTGAGGTGTTGGACTATAGCACAGATACGCAGTATTTT; CDR3aa: CSVEVLDYSTDTQYF; v_gene: TRBV29-1; d_gene: .; abundance: .; j_gene: TRBJ2-3
CDR3nt: TGTGCCTGGAGTGTAGGGGACAGAGGGAACCAGTACTTC; CDR3aa: CAWSVGDRGNQYF; v_gene: TRBV30; d_gene: TRBD1; abundance: .; j_gene: TRBJ2-5
CDR3nt: TGTGCCAGCAGCTTAGCGTATCGGGTACCCGGGGAGCTGTTTTTT; CDR3aa: CASSLAYRVPGELFF; v_gene: TRBV7-8; d_gene: .; abundance: .; j_gene: TRBJ2-2
CDR3nt: TGTGCCAGCAGCTTAGAGTCCCTAGCAGAGCAGTTCTTC; CDR3aa: CASSLESLAEQFF; v_gene: TRBV7-9; d_gene: .; abundance: .; j_gene: TRBJ2-1
CDR3nt: TGTGCCTGGAGGGAGGGACTCGTCTACGAGCAGTACTTC; CDR3aa: CAWREGLVYEQYF; v_gene: TRBV30; d_gene: .; abundance: .; j_gene: TRBJ2-7
CDR3nt: TGTGCCAGCAGCTTAGAAGGGGGGCGCGGGAGTGGCGGGGAGCTGTTTTTT; CDR3aa: CASSLEGGRGSGGELFF; v_gene: TRBV7-2; d_gene: .; abundance: medium-sized; j_gene: TRBJ2-2
CDR3nt: TGTGCCAGCTCACCTTCCCTAGGACAGGGGGGGGGCAATCAGCCCCAGCATTTT; CDR3aa: CASSPSLGQGGGNQPQHF; v_gene: TRBV18; d_gene: TRBD1; abundance: .; j_gene: TRBJ1-5
CDR3nt: TGTGCCAGCAGCGTTCTCGGGACAGGGAACTATGGCTACACCTTC; CDR3aa: CASSVLGTGNYGYTF; v_gene: TRBV9; d_gene: TRBD1; abundance: .; j_gene: TRBJ1-2
CDR3nt: TGTGCCTGGAGTGTACTTGGCGAGCAGTACTTC; CDR3aa: CAWSVLGEQYF; v_gene: TRBV30; d_gene: .; abundance: .; j_gene: TRBJ2-7
CDR3nt: TGTGCCAGTAGTATAGGACAGGGGGCGGGTCAGCCCCAGCATTTT; CDR3aa: CASSIGQGAGQPQHF; v_gene: TRBV19; d_gene: TRBD1; abundance: .; j_gene: TRBJ1-5
CDR3nt: TGTGCCAGCTCACCAGGGACAGTCTCTGGCTATGGCTACACCTTC; CDR3aa: CASSPGTVSGYGYTF; v_gene: TRBV18; d_gene: TRBD1; abundance: .; j_gene: TRBJ1-2
CDR3nt: TGTGCCAGCTTAGGGGGATGGAATCAGCCCCAGCATTTT; CDR3aa: CASLGGWNQPQHF; v_gene: TRBV6-1; d_gene: .; abundance: .; j_gene: TRBJ1-5
CDR3nt: TGTGCCAGCAGTTTATACGGGACTAGCGGGAGGTATGAGCAGTACTTC; CDR3aa: CASSLYGTSGRYEQYF; v_gene: TRBV6-5; d_gene: TRBD2; abundance: .; j_gene: TRBJ2-5
CDR3nt: TGTGCCAGCAGTAGGGACAACATCTACAATGAGCAGTTCTTC; CDR3aa: CASSRDNIYNEQFF; v_gene: TRBV6-1; d_gene: .; abundance: .; j_gene: TRBJ2-1
CDR3nt: TGTGCCAGCAGGGGCGCCGGGACAGAGGTCGAGCAGTACTTC; CDR3aa: CASRGAGTEVEQYF; v_gene: TRBV28; d_gene: TRBD1; abundance: .; j_gene: TRBJ2-7
CDR3nt: TGTGCCAGCAGCCTACGACTTCAGGGGAGGCAGTACTTC; CDR3aa: CASSLRLQGRQYF; v_gene: TRBV7-3; d_gene: .; abundance: .; j_gene: TRBJ2-7
CDR3nt: TGTGCCAGCTCACCATCGGCTAGCGTTCAGACCCAGTACTTC; CDR3aa: CASSPSASVQTQYF; v_gene: TRBV18; d_gene: .; abundance: .; j_gene: TRBJ2-5
CDR3nt: TGTGCCAGCAGCTTAGGGGGGGGCCAGCCCCAGCATTTT; CDR3aa: CASSLGGGQPQHF; v_gene: TRBV7-9; d_gene: .; abundance: .; j_gene: TRBJ1-5
CDR3nt: TGTGCCAGTAGCAGCCACACAGCTCCCCTGGGCTACACCTTC; CDR3aa: CASSSHTAPLGYTF; v_gene: TRBV19; d_gene: .; abundance: .; j_gene: TRBJ1-2
CDR3nt: TGTGCCAGCAGCGTAGTGGGTAGCGCGGGCTACAATGAGCAGTTCTTC; CDR3aa: CASSVVGSAGYNEQFF; v_gene: TRBV9; d_gene: .; abundance: .; j_gene: TRBJ2-1
CDR3nt: TGTGCTAGCAGCTTAGGAGGGGGAAATACGCAGTATTTT; CDR3aa: CASSLGGGNTQYF; v_gene: TRBV7-7; d_gene: .; abundance: .; j_gene: TRBJ2-3
CDR3nt: TGTGCCAGCAGTTTATATTATGGGGACACCACTGAAGCTTTCTTT; CDR3aa: CASSLYYGDTTEAFF; v_gene: TRBV28; d_gene: .; abundance: .; j_gene: TRBJ1-1